These 19 T cell receptor beta chains were all obtained from the same sample, sequenced in a study of a mutant IDH1 vaccine in newly diagnosed glioma. Time point reported: week 35, safety follow-up. The investigators gave 300 ug of mutant IDH1 20-mer peptide in each vaccine dose, together with topical imiquimod. These receptors' targets are unknown. Profiled with immunoSEQ multiplex PCR; TCRdb holds only in-frame clones, not every one. The top ten clones hold 15% of a sample with under 40,000 clones, 70% to 85% of them seen once. This specimen consisted of PBMCs, obtained from a glioma patient whose treatment included an IDH1 peptide vaccine. These receptors were obtained from a man aged 25-45 years with glioma.

The V and J genes are TRBV18 and TRBJ2-1; 14 bases agree with TRBD2. The V segment lost 6 bases and the J segment 6 bases; nucleotides outside the gene matches: 7. The CDR3 has 16 amino acids. Germline V gene sequence: CDR1 KGHSH, CDR2 LQKENI. CDR3 residues: CASSSTGTSGSNEQFF. CDR3 nucleotide sequence: TGTGCCAGCTCGTCTACCGGGACTAGCGGGAGCAATGAGCAGTTCTTC.

The J gene is TRBJ1-1, the V gene TRBV5-5, with a possible D match to TRBD1 (5 bases). The CDR3 is made up of 13 amino acids. Looked up from germline, CDR1 is SGHKS and CDR2 is YYEKEE (reference sequence). V dropped 2 bases and J dropped 3 bases, with 8 bases sitting between them. The CDR3 region is CASSLRGDTEAFF. The CDR3 DNA is TGTGCCAGCAGCTTACGGGGGGACACTGAAGCTTTCTTT. The complete variable domain, with remaining parts taken from reference TRBV5-5 and TRBJ1-1, reads DAGVTQSPTHLIKTRGQQVTLRCSPISGHKSVSWYQQVLGQGPQFIFQYYEKEERGRGNFPDRFSARQFPNYSSELNVNALLLGDSALYLCASSLRGDTEAFFGQGTRLTVV.

This clone has only one observation. The V gene is TRBV15, the J gene TRBJ2-5, with a tentative D call TRBD1 (5 bases). The germline CDR1 and CDR2 sequences are LNHNV and YYDKDF (reference sequence). The CDR3 contains 14 residues. Trimming pared 11 bases from V and 5 bases from J, leaving 21 bases between. The chain's CDR3 is CAVTARAKGETQYF. The CDR3 DNA is TGTGCCGTAACCGCCAGAGCTAAGGGGGAGACCCAGTACTTC.

The J gene is TRBJ2-2, the V gene TRBV6-6; D not certain. Germline V gene sequence: CDR1 MNHNY, CDR2 SVGAGI (reference sequence). Trimming left V 6 bases short and J 8 bases short, with 7 bases between. This CDR3 region has 11 residues. The CDR3 DNA reads as TGTGCCAGCAGCCTCCCGGGGGAGCTGTTTTTT. This translates into CASSLPGELFF.

This chain connects TRBV4-1 to TRBJ1-2; D call uncertain. The CDR3 is 16 residues long. CDR1 is MGHRA, CDR2 YSYEKL, per germline. V dropped 0 bases and J dropped 4 bases, with 15 bases sitting between them. The CDR3 DNA follows: TGCGCCAGCAGCCAAGATCTTCTGGCATCGCTCTATGGCTACACCTTC. Its protein is CASSQDLLASLYGYTF.

This chain links TRBV15 with TRBJ1-1; D is unresolved. Germline loops: CDR1 LNHNV, CDR2 YYDKDF (reference sequence). The CDR3 consists of 12 residues. V lost 0 bases, J lost 11 bases, and 10 bases lay in between. The DNA for the CDR3 is TGTGCCACCAGCAGAGATCGAAATCGGGCTTTCTTT. It codes for CATSRDRNRAFF.

The DNA of the CDR3 is TGTGCCAGCAGTTTCACAAGGCAGACAGATACGCAGTATTTT. Translating gives CASSFTRQTDTQYF. The chain uses TRBV25-1 and TRBJ2-3; the D is unclear. The length of the CDR3 is 14 residues. CDR1 is MGHDK, CDR2 SYGVNS, per germline. V shed 5 bases and J shed 3 bases, with 12 bases lying between them. Together with reference TRBV25-1 and TRBJ2-3, the CDR3 gives the full variable domain: EADIYQTPRYLVIGTGKKITLECSQTMGHDKMYWYQQDPGMELHLIHYSYGVNSTEKGDLSSESTVSRIRTEHFPLTLESARPSHTSQYLCASSFTRQTDTQYFGPGTRLTVL.

The chain is built from TRBV18 and TRBJ2-3, with D tentatively TRBD2 (6 bases). Trimming took 3 bases from V and 3 from J, leaving 16 bases between them. The CDR3 is 16 amino acids. The germline V gene has CDR1 KGHSH and CDR2 LQKENI. The CDR3 protein is CASSPTRGAGTDTQYF. In DNA form, the CDR3 reads TGTGCCAGCTCACCCACCCGGGGAGCGGGTACAGATACGCAGTATTTT.

This clone was counted once. The chain uses TRBV6-5 and TRBJ2-2; a possible D gene is TRBD2 (6 bases). The CDR3 length is 15 residues. Germline V gene sequence: CDR1 MNHEY, CDR2 SVGAGI. V was trimmed by 2 bases and J by 8 bases, leaving 15 bases between them. CDR3 DNA sequence: TGTGCCAGCAGTTACCGCGGGAAAAGTCAGGGGGAGCTGTTTTTT. Residues: CASSYRGKSQGELFF.

This chain links TRBV5-4 with TRBJ2-7; unclear D gene. The ends were cut back, 3 bases at V and 0 bases at J, with 13 bases in the middle. The CDR3 totals 15 residues. The germline gives CDR1 SGHNT, CDR2 YYREEE (reference sequence). The CDR3 nucleotides are TGTGCCAGCAGCTCCAGGACGTCGAGCTCCTACGAGCAGTACTTC. Protein: CASSSRTSSSYEQYF.

The chain recombines TRBV6-1 with TRBJ1-4, with 9 bases that match TRBD1. With 6 bases clipped from V and 7 bases from J, the junction kept 3 bases outside the gene matches. The CDR3 loop spans 13 amino acids. Germline V lookup: CDR1 MNHNS, CDR2 SASEGT. CDR3 loop: CASRVDRGEKLFF. CDR3 nucleotides: TGTGCCAGCAGAGTGGACAGGGGTGAAAAACTGTTTTTT.

The rearrangement links TRBV5-4 to TRBJ2-5; 7 nucleotides match TRBD2. This CDR3 region has 14 residues. V shed 2 bases, J shed 6 bases, and the junction held 7 bases outside the gene matches. CDR1 and CDR2 from the germline V gene are SGHNT and YYREEE (reference sequence). CDR3 DNA: TGTGCCAGCAGCTTAGGGACTACTCAAAAGACCCAGTACTTC. This translates into CASSLGTTQKTQYF.

The chain joins TRBV30 to TRBJ1-1; D not resolved. V gave up 4 bases and J gave up 4 bases, with 13 bases separating them. CDR1 and CDR2 (germline): GTSNPN, SVGIG (reference sequence). The CDR3 spans 13 residues. The CDR3 coding sequence is TGTGCCTGGAAAAGGGTGAGAAGCACTGAAGCTTTCTTT. Protein: CAWKRVRSTEAFF.

This sequence joins TRBV6-6 and TRBJ2-5; 9 bases align to TRBD2. The CDR3 loop spans 15 amino acids. The V gene's germline CDR1 is MNHNY and CDR2 SVGAGI (reference sequence). V dropped 6 bases and J dropped 1; count of bases not matched to a gene: 6. The CDR3 loop is CASRRTSETQETQYF. CDR3 nucleotides: TGTGCCAGCAGGCGGACTAGCGAAACCCAAGAGACCCAGTACTTC.

The chain links TRBV19 to TRBJ1-5; D unclear. The CDR3 runs to 13 residues. V shed 4 bases and J shed 5 bases, with 9 bases lying between them. Germline CDR1 reads LNHDA; CDR2 reads SQIVND (reference sequence). CDR3 in amino acids: CASSSEGYQPQHF. CDR3 sequence (DNA): TGTGCCAGTAGTAGCGAGGGATATCAGCCCCAGCATTTT.

V usage is TRBV6-6 and J usage is TRBJ1-3; D unresolved. The germline gives CDR1 MNHNY, CDR2 SVGAGI (reference sequence). Trimming pared 6 bases from V and 8 bases from J, leaving 17 bases between. The CDR3 is made up of 14 amino acids. CDR3 loop: CASSLVGLSDTIYF. The CDR3 DNA follows: TGTGCCAGCAGCCTCGTTGGGTTGTCAGACACCATATATTTT.

This clone has only a few counts. The chain uses TRBV19 and TRBJ2-2; 7 bases map to TRBD1. This CDR3 has 15 residues. The V segment lost 5 bases and the J segment 4 bases; nucleotides outside the gene matches: 7. Germline-derived CDR1 and CDR2 are LNHDA and SQIVND (reference sequence). The CDR3 loop is CASSPTGVLTGELFF. CDR3 bases: TGTGCCAGTAGTCCTACAGGGGTTCTCACCGGGGAGCTGTTTTTT.

The count of this clone is one. This chain connects TRBV11-2 to TRBJ2-1; 13 positions match TRBD2. This CDR3 is 18 amino acids long. J was trimmed by 4 bases and V by 5 bases; bases with no gene match: 11. Germline V gene lookup returns CDR1 SGHAT and CDR2 FQNNGV. The CDR3 sequence is CASSPHRTSGRSYNEQFF. The CDR3 region has the DNA TGTGCCAGCAGCCCCCATAGGACTAGCGGGAGATCGTACAATGAGCAGTTCTTC. The full variable domain, completed using reference TRBV11-2 and TRBJ2-1, is EAGVAQSPRYKIIEKRQSVAFWCNPISGHATLYWYQQILGQGPKLLIQFQNNGVVDDSQLPKDRFSAERLKGVDSTLKIQPAKLEDSAVYLCASSPHRTSGRSYNEQFFGPGTRLTVL.

This chain joins TRBV12-5 and TRBJ2-7; D uncertain. This CDR3 region has 15 residues. Trimming shortened V by 2 bases and J by 1 base, and 12 bases separated the two germline ends. Germline loops: CDR1 LGHNT, CDR2 FRNRAP. CDR3 coding DNA: TGTGCTAGTGGTTTGACGCCCGAGTTTTCCTACGAGCAGTACTTC. This codes for CASGLTPEFSYEQYF.